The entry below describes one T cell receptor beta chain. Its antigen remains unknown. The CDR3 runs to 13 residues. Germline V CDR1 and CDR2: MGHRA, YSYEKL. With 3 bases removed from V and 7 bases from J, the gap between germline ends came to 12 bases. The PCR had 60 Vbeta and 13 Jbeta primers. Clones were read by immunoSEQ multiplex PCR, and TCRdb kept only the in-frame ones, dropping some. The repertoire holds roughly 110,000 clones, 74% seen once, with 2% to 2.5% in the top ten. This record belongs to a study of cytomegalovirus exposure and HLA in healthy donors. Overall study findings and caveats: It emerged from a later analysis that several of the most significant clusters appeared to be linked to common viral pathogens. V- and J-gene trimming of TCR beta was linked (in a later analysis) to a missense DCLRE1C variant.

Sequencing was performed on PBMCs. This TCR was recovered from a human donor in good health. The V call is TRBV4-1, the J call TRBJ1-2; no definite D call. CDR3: CASSQFSASGYTF. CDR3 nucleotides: TGCGCCAGCAGCCAGTTTTCAGCTAGTGGCTACACCTTC.